This TCR beta chain was retrieved from a study of beta chain features in type 1 diabetes. Study-level points and caveats: Moderate but significant shortening of TCRB CDR3s was recorded in all four CD4+ subsets from Type 1 diabetes patients.

Trimming stripped 3 bases from V and 0 bases from J, with 6 bases between. CDR1 SNHLY and CDR2 FYNNEI come from the germline V gene. The length of the CDR3 is 14 residues. It was via CD45RO/CCR7/CD25/CD127/CD95/CD27 that CD4+ naive, central memory, regulatory and stem cell-like memory cells were sorted. Concerning this clone itself: What it binds is unknown.

The whole isolated RNA underwent reverse transcription, so sequencing captured expressed TCRB transcripts. Measured with immunoSEQ multiplex PCR; TCRdb has only the in-frame clones, and not every one. The sample yields a few hundred thousand clones, 9.6% seen once. This TCR derives from a young man with type 1 diabetes. Sequencing was done on a sample of central memory CD4+ T cells from blood. The V call is TRBV2, the J call TRBJ1-5; no clear D. CDR3 in DNA: TGTGCCAGCAGTGACAGACATAGCAATCAGCCCCAGCATTTT. This encodes CASSDRHSNQPQHF. Supplemented by reference TRBV2 and TRBJ1-5, the full variable domain reads EPEVTQTPSHQVTQMGQEVILRCVPISNHLYFYWYRQILGQKVEFLVSFYNNEISEKSEIFDDQFSVERPDGSNFTLKIRSTKLEDSAMYFCASSDRHSNQPQHFGDGTRLSIL.